Sequencing of this T cell receptor beta chain was carried out in a study of blood T cell repertoires in COVID-19. Looking at the study overall: Specimens from acute and convalescent COVID-19 originated in the United States, Italy and Spain. T cells, B-cell-depleted T cells, or PBMCs supplied cDNA or gDNA.

The V end was cut by 3 bases, the J end by 4 bases, with 10 bases between. The CDR3 has 14 amino acids. Germline assignment: CDR1 LNHNV and CDR2 YYDKDF (reference sequence). Original processing methods: Using reference gene primer amplification, nucleated cell counts were estimated. Method: immunoSEQ multiplex PCR; TCRdb's copy keeps in-frame clones and lacks some. V, J and clone size are taken as reported in that table, and D and trimming were inferred from the DNA itself. The table has roughly 290,000 clones, roughly 90% seen once. This receptor was identified in an older woman with acute or convalescent COVID-19. The chain has TRBV15 and TRBJ1-3; maybe TRBD1 (5 bases). Sequencing input: peripheral blood. CDR3 nucleotides: TGTGCCACCAGCAGGCAGGGTTTCGGAAACACCATATATTTT. It codes for CATSRQGFGNTIYF.